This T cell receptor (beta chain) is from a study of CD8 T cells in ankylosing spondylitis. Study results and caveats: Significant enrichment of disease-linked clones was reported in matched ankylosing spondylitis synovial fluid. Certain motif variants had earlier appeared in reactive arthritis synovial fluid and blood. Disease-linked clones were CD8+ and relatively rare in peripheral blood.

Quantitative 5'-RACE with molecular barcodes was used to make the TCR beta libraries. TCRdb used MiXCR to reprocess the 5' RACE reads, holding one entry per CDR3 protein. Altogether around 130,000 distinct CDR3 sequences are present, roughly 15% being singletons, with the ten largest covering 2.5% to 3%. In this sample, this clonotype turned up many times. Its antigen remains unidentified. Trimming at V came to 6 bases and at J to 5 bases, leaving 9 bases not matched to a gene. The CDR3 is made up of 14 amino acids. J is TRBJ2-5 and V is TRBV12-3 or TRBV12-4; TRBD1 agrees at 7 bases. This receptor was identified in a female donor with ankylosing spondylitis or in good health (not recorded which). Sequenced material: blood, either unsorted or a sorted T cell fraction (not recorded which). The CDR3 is CASSILDRRETQYF. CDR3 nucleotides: TGTGCCAGCAGCATACTGGACAGGAGGGAGACCCAGTACTTC.